A selection of T cell receptor beta chains follows, all from one sample in a study of identical twins. MiXCR, applied by TCRdb to the 5' RACE reads, yields one record per CDR3 protein. The sample holds 700,000 to 950,000 distinct CDR3 sequences; more than 9% are singletons and the top ten take 1.5% to 2%. A further study also used this sample, focusing on yellow fever vaccine responses in identical twins.

The sample taken for sequencing was PBMCs. Source of these receptors: a woman between 18 and 29 years old in good health. The CDR3 runs from the conserved cysteine through the conserved F or W. A D gene is named only where the DNA matches it firmly. The size of a clone is reported for some rows only, either as once, few or many, or as a class for expanded clones.

TRBV29-1	TRBJ1-4	.	many	CSVAVYNEKLFF	TGCAGCGTAGCGGTCTATAATGAAAAACTGTTTTTT
TRBV10-1	TRBJ1-6	.	.	CASSEGNTPLHF	TGCGCCAGCAGTGAAGGGAATACACCCCTCCACTTT
TRBV7-9	TRBJ1-6	.	.	CASSFNSRQTYSPLHF	TGTGCCAGCAGCTTTAATTCCAGGCAGACATATTCACCCCTCCACTTT
TRBV6-5	TRBJ1-2	.	few	CASSYSSGPTMGGYTF	TGTGCCAGCAGTTACTCGAGCGGACCAACTATGGGGGGCTACACCTTC
TRBV5-1	TRBJ2-5	.	.	CASSLVASPEETQYF	TGCGCCAGCAGCTTGGTTGCCAGCCCCGAAGAGACCCAGTACTTC
TRBV29-1	TRBJ2-1	TRBD2	many	CSVEASGKVFEQFF	TGCAGCGTTGAAGCTAGCGGGAAGGTTTTTGAGCAGTTCTTC
TRBV5-1	TRBJ2-2	.	few	CASSNTGSSGELFF	TGCGCCAGCAGCAACACCGGTTCGTCCGGGGAGCTGTTTTTT
TRBV12-3/TRBV12-4	TRBJ1-3	.	many	CASSLEGNTIYF	TGTGCCAGCAGTTTAGAGGGAAACACCATATATTTT
TRBV2	TRBJ2-2	.	.	CASKINPRKDGISSGELFF	TGTGCCAGCAAAATAAACCCACGTAAGGACGGGATCTCAAGCGGGGAGCTGTTTTTT
TRBV7-2	TRBJ2-3	.	.	CASSLPEWDTDTQYF	TGTGCCAGCAGCTTACCGGAGTGGGACACAGATACGCAGTATTTT
TRBV9	TRBJ2-1	TRBD1	.	CASSVGQGLSNEQFF	TGTGCCAGCAGCGTTGGACAGGGGTTGTCCAATGAGCAGTTCTTC
TRBV20-1	TRBJ2-3	TRBD2	.	CSARASSGGSNTQYF	TGCAGTGCTAGAGCCTCTAGCGGGGGGTCGAATACGCAGTATTTT
TRBV15	TRBJ1-5	.	many	CATSRAVGDGNQPQHF	TGTGCCACCAGCAGAGCCGTTGGGGACGGCAATCAGCCCCAGCATTTT
TRBV28	TRBJ2-2	.	.	CASSRGDFLTGELFF	TGTGCCAGCAGCCGCGGGGACTTCTTGACCGGGGAGCTGTTTTTT
TRBV12-3/TRBV12-4	TRBJ2-1	.	many	CASSYVPSSYNEQFF	TGTGCCAGCAGTTATGTGCCAAGCTCCTACAATGAGCAGTTCTTC
TRBV11-2	TRBJ2-5	.	.	CASSLDRKTQYF	TGTGCCAGCAGCTTAGATCGGAAGACCCAGTACTTC
TRBV6-6	TRBJ1-5	.	few	CASSYSYQPQHF	TGTGCCAGCAGTTACTCTTATCAGCCCCAGCATTTT
TRBV20-1	TRBJ2-1	.	.	CSARREQHEQFF	TGCAGTGCTAGAAGGGAACAGCATGAGCAGTTCTTC
TRBV7-9	TRBJ2-4	.	few	CASSLARGDNQYF	TGTGCCAGCAGCTTAGCGCGTGGGGACAATCAGTACTTC
TRBV29-1	TRBJ2-1	TRBD1	many	CSVEEDRVNNEQFF	TGCAGCGTTGAAGAGGACAGGGTAAACAATGAGCAGTTCTTC
TRBV2	TRBJ2-1	TRBD1	.	CASRSQGAIYNEQFF	TGTGCCAGCAGATCACAGGGGGCCATCTACAATGAGCAGTTCTTC
TRBV7-9	TRBJ2-7	.	.	CASSSRDHYEQYF	TGTGCCAGCAGCTCCCGGGACCACTACGAGCAGTACTTC